This TCR beta chain appears in the sequencing data of a study of shared clonotypes between healthy human individuals. Data came from immunoSEQ multiplex PCR; TCRdb stores just in-frame clones and leaves some out. The table lists about 490,000 clones, around 80% of them singletons. Germline CDR1 reads SGHDN; CDR2 reads FVKESK. The CDR3 loop spans 11 amino acids. Trimming removed 5 bases from V and 5 bases from J, with 4 bases in between. The sample consisted of PBMCs. This sequence originates from a woman aged 40 to 50 in good health. Some clones in this sample may be carry-over from other donors' samples. The rearrangement links TRBV14 to TRBJ2-1, with no clear D. This chain's CDR3 is CASSDHNEQFF. CDR3 sequence (DNA): TGTGCCAGCAGCGATCACAATGAGCAGTTCTTC.